This entry describes one T cell receptor beta chain. Rearranged V-D-J TRB sequences were amplified with a mixed TRB-A/B primer pool. Each CDR3 protein gets one entry after TCRdb re-called the multiplex PCR reads with MiXCR. The table shows about 1,000 distinct CDR3 sequences, with 29% occurring only once. The data were taken from a study of T cell repertoires in aging, cancer and after chemotherapy. Peripheral blood genomic DNA, not sorted cells or RNA, was the template. The CDR3 contains 14 residues. V gave up 3 bases and J gave up 1 base, with 9 bases separating them. Germline V gene lookup returns CDR1 MNHNS and CDR2 SASEGT.

Sequencing was performed on blood. This sequence originates from a human donor with a solid tumor. This rearrangement joins TRBV6-1 to TRBJ1-1; weak D call: TRBD1 (5 bases). The CDR3 nucleotides read TGTGCCAGCAGTGATGGGACGGGGAACACTGAAGCTTTCTTT. Translation gives CASSDGTGNTEAFF.